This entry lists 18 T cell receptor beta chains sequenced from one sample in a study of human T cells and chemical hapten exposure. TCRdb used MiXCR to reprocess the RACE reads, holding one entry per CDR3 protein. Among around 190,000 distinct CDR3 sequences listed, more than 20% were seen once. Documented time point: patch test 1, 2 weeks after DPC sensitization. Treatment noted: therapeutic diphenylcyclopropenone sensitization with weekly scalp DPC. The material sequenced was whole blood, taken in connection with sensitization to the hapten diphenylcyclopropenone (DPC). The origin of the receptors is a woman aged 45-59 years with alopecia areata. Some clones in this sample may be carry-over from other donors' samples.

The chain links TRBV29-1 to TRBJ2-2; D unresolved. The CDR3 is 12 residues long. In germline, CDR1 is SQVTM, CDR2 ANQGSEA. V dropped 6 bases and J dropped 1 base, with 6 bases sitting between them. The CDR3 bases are TGCAGCGTGGCAGGGAACACCGGGGAGCTGTTTTTT. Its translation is CSVAGNTGELFF.

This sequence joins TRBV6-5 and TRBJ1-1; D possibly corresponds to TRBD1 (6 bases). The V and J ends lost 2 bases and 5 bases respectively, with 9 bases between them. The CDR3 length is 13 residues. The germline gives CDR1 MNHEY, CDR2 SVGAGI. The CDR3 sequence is CASSYRGTTEAFF. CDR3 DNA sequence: TGTGCCAGCAGTTACAGGGGGACAACTGAAGCTTTCTTT.

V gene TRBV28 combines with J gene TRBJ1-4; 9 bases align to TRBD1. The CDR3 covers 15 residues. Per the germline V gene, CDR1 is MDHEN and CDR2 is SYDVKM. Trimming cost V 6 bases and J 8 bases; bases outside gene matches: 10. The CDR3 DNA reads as TGTGCCAGCAGCCAAACGGACAGGGGATACGAAAAACTGTTTTTT. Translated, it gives CASSQTDRGYEKLFF.

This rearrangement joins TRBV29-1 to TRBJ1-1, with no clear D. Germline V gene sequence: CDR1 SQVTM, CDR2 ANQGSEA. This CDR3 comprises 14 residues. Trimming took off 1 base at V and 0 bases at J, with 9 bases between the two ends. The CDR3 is CSVEGRSLNTEAFF. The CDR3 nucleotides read TGCAGCGTTGAAGGGCGGTCTTTGAACACTGAAGCTTTCTTT.

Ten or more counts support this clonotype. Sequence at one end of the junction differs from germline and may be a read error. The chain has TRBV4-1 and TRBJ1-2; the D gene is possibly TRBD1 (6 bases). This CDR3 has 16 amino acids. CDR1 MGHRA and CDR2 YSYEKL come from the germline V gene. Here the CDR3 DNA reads TGCGCCAGCAGCCAAGATTCCGGGGGCCAGCTGAGGCGGCGCCCCTTC. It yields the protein CASSQDSGGQLRRRPF.

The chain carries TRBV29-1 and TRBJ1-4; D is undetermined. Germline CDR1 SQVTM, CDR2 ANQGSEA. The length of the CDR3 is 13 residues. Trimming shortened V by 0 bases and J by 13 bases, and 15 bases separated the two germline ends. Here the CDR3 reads CSVEEAQTEALFF. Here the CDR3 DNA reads TGCAGCGTTGAAGAAGCCCAGACCGAGGCACTGTTTTTT.

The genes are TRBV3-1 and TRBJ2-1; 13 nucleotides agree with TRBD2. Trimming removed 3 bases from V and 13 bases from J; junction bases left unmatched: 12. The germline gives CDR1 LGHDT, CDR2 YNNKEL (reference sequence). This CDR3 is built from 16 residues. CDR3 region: CASSHSGLAGATGQFF. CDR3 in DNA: TGTGCCAGCAGCCACTCCGGACTAGCGGGAGCCACGGGTCAGTTCTTC.

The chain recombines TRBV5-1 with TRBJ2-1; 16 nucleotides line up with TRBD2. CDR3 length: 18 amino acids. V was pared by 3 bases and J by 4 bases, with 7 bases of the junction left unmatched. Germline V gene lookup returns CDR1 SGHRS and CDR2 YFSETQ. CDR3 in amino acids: CASSSGTSGRASYNEQFF. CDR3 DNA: TGCGCCAGCAGCTCCGGGACTAGCGGGAGGGCCAGTTACAATGAGCAGTTCTTC.

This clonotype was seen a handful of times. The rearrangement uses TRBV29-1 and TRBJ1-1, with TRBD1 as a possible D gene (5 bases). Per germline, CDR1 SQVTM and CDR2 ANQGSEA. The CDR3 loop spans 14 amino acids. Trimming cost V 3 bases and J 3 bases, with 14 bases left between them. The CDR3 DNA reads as TGCAGCGTTGACGGGGGGACCCCGGACACTGAAGCTTTCTTT. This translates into CSVDGGTPDTEAFF.

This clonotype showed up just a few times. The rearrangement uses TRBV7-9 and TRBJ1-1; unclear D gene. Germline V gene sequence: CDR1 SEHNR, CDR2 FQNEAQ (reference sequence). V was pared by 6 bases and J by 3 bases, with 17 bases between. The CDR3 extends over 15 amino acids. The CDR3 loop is CASSTYLRVDTEAFF. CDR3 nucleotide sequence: TGTGCCAGCAGTACGTATCTGAGGGTAGACACTGAAGCTTTCTTT.

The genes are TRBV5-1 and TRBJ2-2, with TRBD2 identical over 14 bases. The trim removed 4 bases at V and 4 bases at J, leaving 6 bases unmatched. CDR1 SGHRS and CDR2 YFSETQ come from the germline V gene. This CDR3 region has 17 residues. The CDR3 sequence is CASSPETSGRATGELFF. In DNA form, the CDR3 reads TGCGCCAGCAGCCCAGAGACTAGCGGGAGGGCCACCGGGGAGCTGTTTTTT.

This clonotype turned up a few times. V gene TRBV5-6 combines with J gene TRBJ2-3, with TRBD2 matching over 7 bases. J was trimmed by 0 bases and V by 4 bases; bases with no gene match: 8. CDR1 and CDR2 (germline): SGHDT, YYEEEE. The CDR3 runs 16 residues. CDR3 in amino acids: CASSPKLARSTDTQYF. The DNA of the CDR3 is TGTGCCAGCAGCCCGAAACTAGCGCGAAGCACAGATACGCAGTATTTT.

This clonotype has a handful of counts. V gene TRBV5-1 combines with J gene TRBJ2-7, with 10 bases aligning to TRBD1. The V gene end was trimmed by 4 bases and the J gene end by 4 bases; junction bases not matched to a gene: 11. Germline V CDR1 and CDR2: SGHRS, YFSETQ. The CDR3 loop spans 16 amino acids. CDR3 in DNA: TGCGCCAGCAGCGTATCCGGGACAGGGGTTTTTTACGAGCAGTACTTC. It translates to CASSVSGTGVFYEQYF.

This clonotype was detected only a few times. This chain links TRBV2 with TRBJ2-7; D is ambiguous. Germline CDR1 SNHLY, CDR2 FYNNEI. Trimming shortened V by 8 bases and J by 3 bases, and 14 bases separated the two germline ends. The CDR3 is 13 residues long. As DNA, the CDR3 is TGTGCCAGCTCCCTCAATGGGATCTACGAGCAGTACTTC. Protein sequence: CASSLNGIYEQYF.

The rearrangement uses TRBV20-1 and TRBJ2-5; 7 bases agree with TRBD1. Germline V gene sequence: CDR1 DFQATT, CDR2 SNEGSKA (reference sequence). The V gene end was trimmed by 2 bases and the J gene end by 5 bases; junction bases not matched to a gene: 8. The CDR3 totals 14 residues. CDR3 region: CSARIRDSGETQYF. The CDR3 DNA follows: TGCAGTGCTAGAATCCGGGACAGCGGCGAGACCCAGTACTTC.

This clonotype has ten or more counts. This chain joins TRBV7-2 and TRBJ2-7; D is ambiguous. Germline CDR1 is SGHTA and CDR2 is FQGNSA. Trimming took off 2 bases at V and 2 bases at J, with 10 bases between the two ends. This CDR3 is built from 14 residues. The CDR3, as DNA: TGTGCCAGCAGCTTATTAAGCCACACCTACGAGCAGTACTTC. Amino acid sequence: CASSLLSHTYEQYF.

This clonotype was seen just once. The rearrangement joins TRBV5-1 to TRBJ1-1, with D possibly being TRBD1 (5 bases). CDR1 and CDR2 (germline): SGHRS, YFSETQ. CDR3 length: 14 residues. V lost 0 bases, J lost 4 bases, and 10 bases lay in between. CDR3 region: CASSLVGGGTEAFF. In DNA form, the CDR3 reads TGCGCCAGCAGCTTGGTGGGGGGAGGCACTGAAGCTTTCTTT.

CDR3 sequence: CASSSPLAGGNYNEQFF. DNA for the CDR3: TGTGCCAGCAGCTCCCCCTTAGCGGGAGGGAACTACAATGAGCAGTTCTTC. The chain carries TRBV5-4 and TRBJ2-1, with TRBD2 matching over 11 bases. Germline loops: CDR1 SGHNT, CDR2 YYREEE (reference sequence). V lost 3 bases to trimming and J lost 3 bases; unmatched junction nucleotides: 8. This CDR3 has 17 residues.